These T cell receptor beta chains were read from a single sample in a study of blood T cell repertoires in COVID-19. The table came from immunoSEQ multiplex PCR; TCRdb's copy has only in-frame clones and leaves some out. The sample lists 260,000 or so clones, roughly 80% occurring once. Sequenced: peripheral blood. The receptors were gathered from a woman aged 80 or over with COVID-19, enrolled during active disease. CDR3s include the opening cysteine and the closing phenylalanine or tryptophan. The D gene is left open where the match is weak. Clone sizes are given selectively: once, few, many, or a class where the clone is expanded.

J gene | D gene | clone size | V gene | CDR3 DNA | CDR3 protein
TRBJ2-2 | - | - | TRBV5-6 | TGTGCCAGCAGATCCCAGGGGCTCGGGACCGGGGAGCTGTTTTTT | CASRSQGLGTGELFF
TRBJ1-3 | - | - | TRBV6-5 | TGTGCCAGCAGATATGGGGCGAGCTCTGGAAACACCATATATTTT | CASRYGASSGNTIYF
TRBJ2-1 | - | - | TRBV10-3 | TGTGCCACTCAGTCCAGCGGGCCCTACAATGAGCAGTTCTTC | CATQSSGPYNEQFF
TRBJ2-1 | - | - | TRBV6-5 | TGTGCCAGCAGGCCCCAGGGCTACAATGAGCAGTTCTTC | CASRPQGYNEQFF
TRBJ1-1 | TRBD1 | - | TRBV7-9 | TGTGCCAGCAGCACGTCCGGGACAGACACTGAAGCTTTCTTT | CASSTSGTDTEAFF
TRBJ1-2 | TRBD1 | - | TRBV7-3 | TGTGCCAGCAGCTTTCCGACAGGGGGAGATGGCTACACCTTC | CASSFPTGGDGYTF
TRBJ2-5 | TRBD1 | - | TRBV24-1 | TGTGCCACCAGTGATTTCGGGGACAGGGGACAAGAGACCCAGTACTTC | CATSDFGDRGQETQYF
TRBJ2-2 | TRBD2 | once | TRBV2 | TGTGCCAGCAGTGAGATTAGCGGGGACACCGGGGAGCTGTTTTTT | CASSEISGDTGELFF
TRBJ2-2 | - | - | TRBV27 | TGTGCCAGCAGTCTATGGGGGGTCCGTACCGGGGAGCTGTTTTTT | CASSLWGVRTGELFF
TRBJ1-3 | - | - | TRBV29-1 | TGCAGCGTTAACGGCGGAGGCTCTGGAAACACCATATATTTT | CSVNGGGSGNTIYF
TRBJ1-2 | TRBD1 | - | TRBV4-1 | TGCGCCAGCAGCCAAGACCCAGGGGGCCTCTATGGCTACACCTTC | CASSQDPGGLYGYTF
TRBJ2-7 | - | - | TRBV29-1 | TGCAGCGTTGGAGGTGGCAGCGGGGAGCAGTACTTC | CSVGGGSGEQYF
TRBJ1-2 | TRBD1 | - | TRBV7-9 | TGTGCCAGCAGCTTAGGCGGGACAGGGACCCCCTATGGCTACACCTTC | CASSLGGTGTPYGYTF
TRBJ2-5 | TRBD2 | - | TRBV4-1 | TGCGCCAGCAGCCAAATTAGCGGGAGTTTTATTGGCGAGACCCAGTACTTC | CASSQISGSFIGETQYF
TRBJ1-1 | - | - | TRBV30 | TGTGCCTGGAGTGGGGGGCGGGCTCTGAACACTGAAGCTTTCTTT | CAWSGGRALNTEAFF
TRBJ2-1 | TRBD2 | - | TRBV6-6 | TGTGCCAGCAGTTCGGTCCTAGCGGGCTACAATGAGCAGTTCTTC | CASSSVLAGYNEQFF
TRBJ1-5 | - | - | TRBV30 | TGTGCCTGGAGTTTGGGAGTCAATCAGCCCCAGCATTTT | CAWSLGVNQPQHF
TRBJ1-4 | - | once | TRBV30 | TGTGCCTGGAGCCGGTTAAATGAAAAACTGTTTTTT | CAWSRLNEKLFF
TRBJ2-2 | TRBD2 | - | TRBV2 | TGTGCCAGCAGTGTGGGGGGGACTAGTGGCGCCGGGGAGCTGTTTTTT | CASSVGGTSGAGELFF
TRBJ2-5 | - | - | TRBV28 | TGTGCCAGCAGGAGACAGGGAGGTTCAGAGACCCAGTACTTC | CASRRQGGSETQYF
TRBJ2-2 | TRBD1 | once | TRBV3-1/TRBV3-2 | TGTGCCAGCAGCAAAGGGGGACAGGGCCGGAACACCGGGGAGCTGTTTTTT | CASSKGGQGRNTGELFF
TRBJ1-2 | TRBD1 | - | TRBV11-2 | TGTGCCAGCAGCTCCGGACAGGGACCGATCTATGGCTACACCTTC | CASSSGQGPIYGYTF
TRBJ2-2 | - | once | TRBV30 | TGTGCCTGGAGTGTACTGGGAGGCGGGGAGCTGTTTTTT | CAWSVLGGGELFF
TRBJ1-3 | TRBD1 | few | TRBV4-2 | TGTGCCAGCAGCCAAGCAACAGGGGCCTACTCTGGAAACACCATATATTTT | CASSQATGAYSGNTIYF
TRBJ2-6 | - | - | TRBV28 | TGTGCCAGCAGTCTCCAAGCGGTGTCTGGGGCCAACGTCCTGACTTTC | CASSLQAVSGANVLTF
TRBJ1-5 | TRBD1 | - | TRBV6-1 | TGTGCCAGCAGTTCGGGACAGGGCAATCAGCCCCAGCATTTT | CASSSGQGNQPQHF
TRBJ1-5 | - | - | TRBV6-5 | TGTGCCAGCAGGCCGACTTGGCCCAATCAGCCCCAGCATTTT | CASRPTWPNQPQHF
TRBJ1-4 | TRBD1 | - | TRBV11-2 | TGTGCCAGCAGCTACGCCGGGACAGCTAATGAAAAACTGTTTTTT | CASSYAGTANEKLFF
TRBJ1-1 | - | once | TRBV5-1 | TGCGCCAGCAGCCTGGAGGGAAGGGGAGGGGGAGCTTTCTTT | CASSLEGRGGGAFF